Following are 25 T cell receptor beta chains from one sample sequenced in a study of T cells in Graves' hyperthyroidism and ophthalmopathy (dated by TCRdb to between 2017 and 2020). Preparation of the library involved multiplex PCR. Instrument used: Illumina HiSeq 2000. TCR beta CDR3 regions were amplified from RNA transcripts. A first-round RT-PCR of the TCR CDR3 used the HTBI primer set with the Qiagen OneStep RT-PCR kit. TCRdb ran its own pipeline on the public reads, namely fastp trimming at Q25 and MiXCR clone calling, and kept in-frame beta chains. For every CDR3 protein sequence, its rows merge into one entry that carries the most common genes and DNA. The sample records a few hundred thousand distinct CDR3 sequences, roughly 15% of which are singletons. Around 20% of the sample is taken by the ten largest. Specimen: blood. These TCRs come from a woman in her thirties with Graves' ophthalmopathy.

With respect to this clonotype: One end of the junction does not line up with germline, which may come from a read error. The V gene is TRBV12-3 or TRBV12-4, the J gene TRBJ2-1; 12 nucleotides align to TRBD2. The CDR3 covers 15 residues. The CDR3 protein is CAGRLLAGGYNEQFF. The DNA for the CDR3 is TGTGCCGGCAGACTTCTAGCGGGGGGGTACAATGAGCAGTTCTTC.

This clonotype was detected ten times or more. In DNA, the CDR3 is TGTGCCAGCAGCTTGGCCCTGAGAGGAATTAAGTTCTTC. Protein sequence: CASSLALRGIKFF. The chain couples TRBV11-2 to TRBJ2-1; D gene uncertain. CDR1 and CDR2 (germline): SGHAT, FQNNGV. Trimming took 3 bases from V and 14 from J, leaving 17 bases between them. The CDR3 is made up of 13 amino acids.

The rearrangement links TRBV5-4 to TRBJ1-2; D might be TRBD1 (5 bases). The CDR3 extends over 16 amino acids. Germline V gene sequence: CDR1 SGHNT, CDR2 YYREEE (reference sequence). Trimming pared 1 base from V and 1 base from J, leaving 14 bases between. The CDR3 coding sequence is TGTGCCAGCAGCTTGTATAGGCAGGGAGATAACTATGGCTACACCTTC. Protein: CASSLYRQGDNYGYTF.

This sequence joins TRBV14 and TRBJ1-5, with a weak D call TRBD1 (6 bases). CDR3 length: 15 residues. V lost 1 base and J 2 bases, leaving 9 bases between the germline ends. Germline V gene sequence: CDR1 SGHDN, CDR2 FVKESK. CDR3 bases: TGTGCCAGCAGCCAAGGGGGGGCAGGCAATCAGCCCCAGCATTTT. Encoded protein: CASSQGGAGNQPQHF.

In this sample, this clonotype turned up a few times. The chain couples TRBV6-4 to TRBJ2-3; the match to TRBD2 covers 8 bases. V was clipped by 0 bases and J by 6 bases; unmatched bases: 5. This CDR3 is 15 amino acids long. Germline V lookup: CDR1 MRHNA, CDR2 SNTAGT. This chain's CDR3 is CASSDSPAGADTQYF. CDR3 DNA sequence: TGTGCCAGCAGTGACTCGCCAGCGGGGGCCGATACGCAGTATTTT.

This clonotype showed up many times. This chain joins TRBV7-2 and TRBJ2-1, with 8 nucleotides matching TRBD2. This CDR3 comprises 16 residues. V was pared by 8 bases and J by 4 bases, with 13 bases of the junction left unmatched. Germline V gives CDR1 SGHTA, CDR2 FQGNSA. The chain's CDR3 is CASARGSGGRYNEQFF. Written as DNA, the CDR3 is TGTGCCAGCGCCAGAGGGAGCGGGGGAAGATACAATGAGCAGTTCTTC.

This clonotype came up many times. The chain combines TRBV28 with TRBJ1-2; D uncertain. The germline CDR1 and CDR2 sequences are MDHEN and SYDVKM. The CDR3 totals 14 residues. The V and J ends lost 5 bases and 0 bases respectively, with 10 bases between them. This CDR3 is CASSPRPTNYGYTF. CDR3 nucleotides: TGTGCCAGCAGTCCGAGACCGACTAACTATGGCTACACCTTC.

The chain uses TRBV19 and TRBJ1-4; D unresolved. The germline CDR1 and CDR2 sequences are LNHDA and SQIVND (reference sequence). This CDR3 comprises 14 residues. The V end lost 5 bases, the J end lost 7 bases, and 14 bases lay between the germline ends. The CDR3 DNA sequence: TGTGCCAGTAGTTTCAGGATCGCCCGTGAAAAACTGTTTTTT. Its translation is CASSFRIAREKLFF. The variable domain in full, with the rest retrieved from reference TRBV19 and TRBJ1-4, is DGGITQSPKYLFRKEGQNVTLSCEQNLNHDAMYWYRQDPGQGLRLIYYSQIVNDFQKGDIAEGYSVSREKKESFPLTVTSAQKNPTAFYLCASSFRIAREKLFFGSGTQLSVL.

In the case of this clonotype: A read error may explain this, as a much larger clone is one base away. The genes are TRBV19 and TRBJ1-2; possibly TRBD1 for D (6 bases). The CDR3 consists of 17 residues. Germline lookup yields CDR1 LNHDA and CDR2 SQIVND (reference sequence). V was clipped by 3 bases and J by 0 bases, with 17 bases between them. The CDR3 coding sequence is TGTGCCAGTAGTATTACTGGCGGGGGACACCCTAACTATGGCTACACCTTC. The encoded protein is CASSITGGGHPNYGYTF.

This clonotype was seen many times. One end of the junction is discordant with germline, which a read error may explain. The chain is built from TRBV11-2 and TRBJ1-3, with D perhaps TRBD1 (6 bases). The length of the CDR3 is 15 residues. The germline CDR1 and CDR2 sequences are SGHAT and FQNNGV. CDR3 in amino acids: CASSLDITGTPNPDF. The CDR3 region has the DNA TGTGCCAGCAGCTTAGATATCACCGGGACACCAAATCCAGATTTT.

The genes are TRBV14 and TRBJ1-2; TRBD1 matches 11 bases. There are 17 residues in the CDR3. Germline loops: CDR1 SGHDN, CDR2 FVKESK. The trim removed 4 bases at V and 4 bases at J, leaving 11 bases unmatched. DNA of the CDR3: TGTGCCAGCAGCCTACTCCTCGGACAGGGGGCCGGCTATGGCTACACCTTC. Translated: CASSLLLGQGAGYGYTF.

This clonotype was seen at least ten times. The V and J genes are TRBV11-2 and TRBJ1-4; TRBD1 might be the D (5 bases). The germline V gene encodes CDR1 SGHAT and CDR2 FQNNGV. This CDR3 is built from 16 residues. V lost 1 base and J lost 5, with 14 bases in between. Written as DNA, the CDR3 is TGTGCCAGCAGCTTAGTGGGGGACGGAGCAAATGAAAAACTGTTTTTT. This codes for CASSLVGDGANEKLFF. The full variable domain, rest sourced from reference TRBV11-2 and TRBJ1-4, is EAGVAQSPRYKIIEKRQSVAFWCNPISGHATLYWYQQILGQGPKLLIQFQNNGVVDDSQLPKDRFSAERLKGVDSTLKIQPAKLEDSAVYLCASSLVGDGANEKLFFGSGTQLSVL.

This clonotype was found many times. V usage is TRBV7-2 and J usage is TRBJ1-4, with D hard to call. This CDR3 is 15 amino acids long. Per germline, CDR1 SGHTA and CDR2 FQGNSA. Trimming removed 2 bases at V and 2 bases at J, with 9 bases between. The CDR3, as DNA: TGTGCCAGCAGCTTATCCCCTGGGACTAATGAAAAACTGTTTTTT. Its protein is CASSLSPGTNEKLFF. The full variable domain, its missing parts supplied by reference TRBV7-2 and TRBJ1-4, is GAGVSQSPSNKVTEKGKDVELRCDPISGHTALYWYRQSLGQGLEFLIYFQGNSAPDKSGLPSDRFSAERTGGSVSTLTIQRTQQEDSAVYLCASSLSPGTNEKLFFGSGTQLSVL.

This clonotype has at least ten counts. V and J are TRBV7-8 and TRBJ1-6; TRBD1 matches at 12 bases. Per germline, CDR1 SGHVS and CDR2 FQNEAQ. J lost 5 bases, V lost 5 bases, and 7 bases had no gene match. The CDR3 runs to 17 residues. CDR3 sequence (DNA): TGTGCCAGCAGCGAGACCGGGACAGGGGGCAATAATTCACCCCTCCACTTT. Protein: CASSETGTGGNNSPLHF.

The V and J genes are TRBV10-3 and TRBJ2-1; 8 nucleotides line up with TRBD2. The germline V gene encodes CDR1 ENHRY and CDR2 SYGVKD. The CDR3 spans 18 residues. V dropped 3 bases and J dropped 0; count of bases not matched to a gene: 10. In DNA form, the CDR3 reads TGTGCCATCAGTGAAGGAGCGGGGGACCTTTCCTCCTACAATGAGCAGTTCTTC. This sequence encodes CAISEGAGDLSSYNEQFF.

In this sample, this clonotype turned up many times. The rearrangement links TRBV20-1 to TRBJ1-5; possible D gene TRBD1, 5 bases. The V gene's germline CDR1 is DFQATT and CDR2 SNEGSKA (reference sequence). The CDR3 loop spans 16 amino acids. V lost 4 bases and J 7 bases, leaving 23 bases between the germline ends. CDR3: CSATSNSGTAKQPQHF. In DNA form, the CDR3 reads TGCAGTGCTACATCTAACTCCGGGACCGCGAAGCAGCCCCAGCATTTT.

This clonotype appeared a few times. The chain couples TRBV19 to TRBJ2-7, with D possibly TRBD1 on 6 matching bases. The CDR3 consists of 20 residues. CDR1 is LNHDA, CDR2 SQIVND, per germline (reference sequence). The V and J ends lost 9 bases and 0 bases respectively, with 33 bases between them. The CDR3 region is CARDRYPRDRDFHDSYEQYF. CDR3 nucleotides: TGTGCCAGAGACAGGTACCCCCGGGACCGAGATTTCCACGACTCCTACGAGCAGTACTTC.

The sample holds many counts of this clonotype. V and J are TRBV28 and TRBJ1-2, with 10 nucleotides matching TRBD1. Germline values: CDR1 MDHEN, CDR2 SYDVKM. The CDR3 covers 15 residues. After removal of 6 bases from V and 2 bases from J, the junction contained 6 bases not matched to a gene. The CDR3 DNA reads as TGTGCCAGCAGCGACAGGGGGCTAGGAAACTATGGCTACACCTTC. Its protein is CASSDRGLGNYGYTF.

This chain links TRBV20-1 with TRBJ2-7; D is undetermined. V lost 1 base and J lost 6, with 13 bases in between. Per the germline V gene, CDR1 is DFQATT and CDR2 is SNEGSKA (reference sequence). The CDR3 extends over 13 amino acids. As DNA, the CDR3 is TGCAGTGCTAGAGCCCCGAAGGATGTCGAGCAGTACTTC. This encodes CSARAPKDVEQYF.

There are many counts of this clonotype. The rearrangement links TRBV7-3 to TRBJ2-2; no definite D call. Germline V gene lookup returns CDR1 SGHTA and CDR2 FQGTGA. V was shortened by 4 bases and J by 7 bases, with 7 bases between the two germline ends. The CDR3 is 12 amino acids. In DNA, the CDR3 is TGTGCCAGCAGCTACCACGGCGGGGAGCTGTTTTTT. Translation: CASSYHGGELFF.

The J gene is TRBJ1-2, the V gene TRBV19, with TRBD1 identical over 7 bases. The CDR3 has 15 residues. Germline V gives CDR1 LNHDA, CDR2 SQIVND (reference sequence). Germline trimming cut 6 bases from V and 1 base from J; bases unmatched to any gene: 8. The CDR3 nucleotides are TGTGCCAGTAGCGACGGGACAGCTATTAACTATGGCTACACCTTC. This codes for CASSDGTAINYGYTF.

This clonotype was counted many times. This chain joins TRBV28 and TRBJ1-5, with a possible D match to TRBD1 (5 bases). This CDR3 region has 16 residues. Trimming removed 3 bases at V and 2 bases at J, with 14 bases between. The germline V gene has CDR1 MDHEN and CDR2 SYDVKM. The CDR3 nucleotides read TGTGCCAGCAGTTTCCAGGGTACTCTAGGCAATCAGCCCCAGCATTTT. Its translation: CASSFQGTLGNQPQHF.

This clonotype came up many times. This sequence joins TRBV12-5 and TRBJ2-1; D is uncertain. V lost 1 base, J lost 6 bases, and 10 bases lay in between. The CDR3 totals 14 residues. Germline V gene lookup returns CDR1 LGHNT and CDR2 FRNRAP. The CDR3 loop reads CASGLGTGGNEQFF. The CDR3 nucleotides read TGTGCTAGTGGTTTGGGCACGGGTGGCAATGAGCAGTTCTTC. Combining the CDR3 with reference TRBV12-5 and TRBJ2-1 gives the whole variable domain DARVTQTPRHKVTEMGQEVTMRCQPILGHNTVFWYRQTMMQGLELLAYFRNRAPLDDSGMPKDRFSAEMPDATLATLKIQPSEPRDSAVYFCASGLGTGGNEQFFGPGTRLTVL.

This chain connects TRBV30 to TRBJ2-5; D unresolved. Germline V lookup: CDR1 GTSNPN, CDR2 SVGIG (reference sequence). CDR3 length equals 12 residues. The CDR3, as DNA: TGTTCCTACGGACCTGTTCAAGAGACCCAGTACTTC. The encoded protein is CSYGPVQETQYF.

In its sample, this clonotype was seen many times. V and J are TRBV29-1 and TRBJ1-1; the D is unclear. The CDR3 contains 13 residues. Looked up from germline, CDR1 is SQVTM and CDR2 is ANQGSEA. V shed 4 bases and J shed 0 bases, with 9 bases lying between them. The CDR3 region has the DNA TGCAGCGTTGGGATGGTGGTGAACACTGAAGCTTTCTTT. Its protein is CSVGMVVNTEAFF.